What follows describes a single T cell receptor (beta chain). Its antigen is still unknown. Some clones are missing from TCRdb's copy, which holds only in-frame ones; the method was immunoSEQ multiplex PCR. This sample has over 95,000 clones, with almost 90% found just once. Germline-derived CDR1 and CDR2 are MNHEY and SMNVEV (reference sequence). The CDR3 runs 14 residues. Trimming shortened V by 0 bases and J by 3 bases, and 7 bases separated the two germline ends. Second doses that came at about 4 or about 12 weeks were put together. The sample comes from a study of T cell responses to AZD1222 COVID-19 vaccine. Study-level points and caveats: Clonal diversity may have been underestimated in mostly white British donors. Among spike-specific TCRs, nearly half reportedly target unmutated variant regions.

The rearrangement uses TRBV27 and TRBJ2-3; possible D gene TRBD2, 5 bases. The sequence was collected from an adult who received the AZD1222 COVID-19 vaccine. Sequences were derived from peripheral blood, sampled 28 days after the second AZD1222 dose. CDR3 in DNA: TGTGCCAGCAGTTTATCGCGGGCAACAGATACGCAGTATTTT. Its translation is CASSLSRATDTQYF.